Sequencing of this T cell receptor (beta chain) was carried out in a study of cytomegalovirus exposure and HLA in healthy donors. As regards this clone: No antigen is known for it.

Germline trimming cut 6 bases from V and 4 bases from J; bases unmatched to any gene: 7. The CDR3 has 15 residues. Per the germline V gene, CDR1 is LNHDA and CDR2 is SQIVND (reference sequence). Study-wide results and limits: Available immune exposure information covered CMV serostatus only. A link between a missense DCLRE1C variant and TCR beta V- and J-gene trimming emerged from a later analysis. Most sequenced TCRs were rare (though some public TCRs occurred in many donors).

PCR employed 60 Vbeta and 13 Jbeta primers. The authors' processing: Later analysis identified 80 million to 90 million unique TCR beta chains, 8.5 million to 13 million shared. TCRdb's table, derived via immunoSEQ multiplex PCR, lists solely in-frame clones and lacks some. The DNA was the basis for D and trimming; V, J and clone size are from that table. The table has around 280,000 clones, roughly 90% seen once; the top ten hold roughly 2.1%. The chain recombines TRBV19 with TRBJ2-2; the match to TRBD1 covers 8 bases. The clonotype originates from a woman younger than 35 in good health and CMV-seronegative. The sequenced material came from PBMCs. CDR3 DNA: TGTGCCAGTAGGGGCATCAGGGGGCTCACCGGGGAGCTGTTTTTT. Protein product: CASRGIRGLTGELFF.